This TCR beta chain appears in the sequencing data of a study of CD8+ T cells in alopecia areata. Broader study findings: Scalp specimens additionally yield sequences from normal skin's resident alphabeta T cells. Mice showed clearer TCR sharing than patients did, a gap that was possibly HLA-related.

With respect to this clone: No antigen is known for it.

There are 14 residues in the CDR3. Trimming shortened V by 3 bases and J by 3 bases, and 11 bases separated the two germline ends. Germline V gene lookup returns CDR1 SGHTA and CDR2 FQGNSA. After isolation, RNA underwent reverse transcription to generate cDNA as the sequencing template. The repertoire was sequenced with immunoSEQ multiplex PCR; TCRdb's copy has only in-frame clones and lacks some. The data show tens of thousands of clones, roughly 60% seen once. CD4+ cells of roughly five patients were further sorted as CD25+CD127-. Lesional scalp punch biopsies and peripheral blood came from alopecia areata patients. The sorting of PBMCs gave CD4+ and CD8+ T cells.

Input material: CD4+ Tregs sorted from blood. The J gene is TRBJ1-1, the V gene TRBV7-2; D is unclear. This TCR came from a human donor with alopecia areata. The CDR3 nucleotides are TGTGCCAGCAGCTTCAATCCGCGCGACACTGAAGCTTTCTTT. Amino acid sequence: CASSFNPRDTEAFF.